A single sample is the source of the 27 T cell receptor beta chains below, sequenced in a study of human T cells and chemical hapten exposure. From the RACE reads, TCRdb called clonotypes with MiXCR, one entry per CDR3 protein. Of under 400,000 distinct CDR3 sequences in the sample, 4% to 6% were seen once. Documented time point: pre-sensitization, week 0. Treatment specified: therapeutic diphenylcyclopropenone sensitization with weekly scalp DPC. This specimen consisted of whole blood, obtained in connection with sensitization to the hapten diphenylcyclopropenone (DPC). The origin of the receptors is a woman aged 45-59 years with alopecia areata. Some clones in this sample may be carry-over from other donors' samples.

This clonotype came up many times. The CDR3 sequence: CASSLTPGLTNTEAFF. Written as DNA, the CDR3 is TGTGCCAGCAGCTTAACACCGGGACTTACGAACACTGAAGCTTTCTTT. The J gene is TRBJ1-1, the V gene TRBV5-8; possibly TRBD1 for D (5 bases). Germline V lookup: CDR1 SGHTS, CDR2 YDEGEE. Trimming stripped 2 bases from V and 1 base from J, with 15 bases between. This CDR3 has 16 residues.

The V and J genes are TRBV4-2 and TRBJ2-7, with 7 bases matching TRBD1. Looked up from germline, CDR1 is LGHNA and CDR2 is YNFKEQ. This CDR3 contains 16 residues. V shed 4 bases, J shed 1 base, and the junction held 10 bases outside the gene matches. In DNA, the CDR3 is TGTGCCAGCAGCCTAGGGGGCTCCCACTCTTCCTACGAGCAGTACTTC. It yields the protein CASSLGGSHSSYEQYF.

This clonotype was detected many times. The chain joins TRBV28 to TRBJ2-1; 14 bases fit TRBD2. V shed 8 bases and J 10 bases; nucleotides not matched to a gene: 10. CDR3 size: 15 residues. In germline, CDR1 is MDHEN, CDR2 SYDVKM. The CDR3 region is CASLPGLAGVQEQFF. The CDR3 nucleotides are TGTGCCAGCCTGCCGGGACTAGCGGGAGTCCAAGAGCAGTTCTTC.

The sample holds many counts of this clonotype. This chain connects TRBV7-8 to TRBJ1-4; no clear D. The V gene lost 3 bases and the J gene lost 3 bases, with 11 bases spanning the gap. The CDR3 is 15 amino acids. CDR1 and CDR2 (germline): SGHVS, FQNEAQ. The CDR3 DNA reads as TGTGCCAGCAGCTTCCAGGATTCGGCTAATGAAAAACTGTTTTTT. The encoded protein is CASSFQDSANEKLFF.

This clonotype has a count of ten or more. The chain links TRBV5-1 to TRBJ2-3; D perhaps matches TRBD2 (6 bases). The germline V gene has CDR1 SGHRS and CDR2 YFSETQ. Deletions cut 7 bases from V and 0 bases from J, with 15 bases between. This CDR3 is built from 15 residues. This CDR3 is CASALASPSTDTQYF. CDR3 sequence (DNA): TGCGCCAGCGCTCTAGCGAGTCCTAGCACAGATACGCAGTATTTT.

V gene TRBV7-9 combines with J gene TRBJ2-5; TRBD1 aligns across 8 bases. This CDR3 region has 15 residues. From germline, CDR1 is SEHNR and CDR2 FQNEAQ (reference sequence). Germline trimming cut 1 base from V and 5 bases from J; bases unmatched to any gene: 6. The CDR3 region is CASSLEQGEVETQYF. The CDR3 coding sequence is TGTGCCAGCAGCTTAGAACAGGGGGAAGTCGAGACCCAGTACTTC.

The chain has TRBV7-9 and TRBJ1-2; 9 bases fit TRBD1. Germline V lookup: CDR1 SEHNR, CDR2 FQNEAQ (reference sequence). CDR3 length: 12 amino acids. CDR3 coding DNA: TGTACCGGGAAGGGACAGGGCAATGGCTACACCTTC. Translating it yields CTGKGQGNGYTF.

The V and J genes are TRBV7-2 and TRBJ2-1, with 9 nucleotides matching TRBD2. CDR3 length: 16 amino acids. V gave up 4 bases and J gave up 5 bases; unmatched junction bases: 9. Germline CDR1 SGHTA, CDR2 FQGNSA. The CDR3: CASSYVAGVSHNEQFF. The CDR3 nucleotides are TGTGCCAGCAGCTACGTAGCGGGAGTCAGCCACAATGAGCAGTTCTTC.

Note on this clonotype: Possible read error: a much larger clone is one base away. The chain carries TRBV29-1 and TRBJ2-2; TRBD1 matches 8 bases. CDR3 size: 13 residues. Germline V gives CDR1 SQVTM, CDR2 ANQGSEA. The CDR3 DNA follows: TGCAGCATTGACAGGGGAGGAACCGGGGAGCTGTTTTTT. It encodes CSIDRGGTGELFF.

This clonotype was detected ten times or more. The chain combines TRBV7-9 with TRBJ2-5; no clear D gene. With 5 bases removed from V and 5 bases from J, the gap between germline ends came to 15 bases. CDR1 is SEHNR and CDR2 is FQNEAQ in the germline V gene (reference sequence). This CDR3 comprises 14 residues. CDR3 nucleotide sequence: TGTGCCAGCAGCCCCAAGGACCCCAGTGAGACCCAGTACTTC. It encodes CASSPKDPSETQYF. The full variable domain, its missing parts supplied by reference TRBV7-9 and TRBJ2-5, is DTGVSQNPRHKITKRGQNVTFRCDPISEHNRLYWYRQTLGQGPEFLTYFQNEAQLEKSRLLSDRFSAERPKGSFSTLEIQRTEQGDSAMYLCASSPKDPSETQYFGPGTRLLVL.

This clonotype was counted only a few times. V is TRBV19 and J is TRBJ1-2; D gene ambiguous. This CDR3 region has 14 residues. Germline CDR1 and CDR2: LNHDA and SQIVND (reference sequence). V lost 4 bases and J 0 bases, leaving 9 bases between the germline ends. CDR3 amino acids: CASSTIGTNYGYTF. DNA for the CDR3: TGTGCCAGTAGTACGATTGGGACTAACTATGGCTACACCTTC.

The chain recombines TRBV20-1 with TRBJ2-1; D is undetermined. The CDR3 is made up of 12 amino acids. Germline loops: CDR1 DFQATT, CDR2 SNEGSKA (reference sequence). V lost 6 bases, J lost 7 bases, and 13 bases lay in between. CDR3 in amino acids: CSAGVSLNEQFF. The CDR3 nucleotides are TGCAGTGCCGGCGTTTCTTTGAATGAGCAGTTCTTC.

This clonotype was observed at least ten times. The DNA for the CDR3 is TGTGCCACGATGGAGGGCGGCTACGAGCAGTACTTC. Translated, it gives CATMEGGYEQYF. The chain is built from TRBV7-2 and TRBJ2-7, with D possibly matching TRBD2 (6 bases). This CDR3 has 12 amino acids. Trimming took 10 bases from V and 3 from J, leaving 13 bases between them. The germline V gene encodes CDR1 SGHTA and CDR2 FQGNSA.

This clonotype was counted between two and nine times. The rearrangement joins TRBV7-2 to TRBJ2-7; D remains ambiguous. Between the trimmed V and J ends, which lost 5 bases and 3 bases, there was a span of 14 bases. Germline V gene sequence: CDR1 SGHTA, CDR2 FQGNSA. The CDR3 has 14 residues. CDR3 sequence: CASSPPTEIYEQYF. CDR3 coding DNA: TGTGCCAGCAGCCCCCCAACGGAAATCTACGAGCAGTACTTC.

This clonotype was counted between two and nine times. CDR3 amino acids: CSVQNWNTEAFF. CDR3 DNA sequence: TGCAGTGTTCAGAATTGGAACACTGAAGCTTTCTTT. The V gene is TRBV20-1, the J gene TRBJ1-1; D gene ambiguous. V lost 7 bases and J 1 base, leaving 10 bases between the germline ends. CDR1 and CDR2 from the germline V gene are DFQATT and SNEGSKA (reference sequence). This CDR3 contains 12 residues.

For this clonotype: At one of its ends the junction is not consistent with the germline gene, which may arise from a read error. The rearrangement uses TRBV20-1 and TRBJ2-3; D gene ambiguous. Germline V CDR1 and CDR2: DFQATT, SNEGSKA (reference sequence). The CDR3 covers 14 residues. CDR3 residues: CRAPGGVSEDTQYF. CDR3 nucleotides: TGCCGTGCTCCCGGCGGTGTAAGTGAAGATACGCAGTATTTT.

This clonotype occurred many times. This chain links TRBV13 with TRBJ2-6, with D tentatively TRBD1 (6 bases). Germline loops: CDR1 PRHDT, CDR2 FYEKMQ (reference sequence). Trimming removed 4 bases at V and 0 bases at J, with 16 bases between. The CDR3 contains 18 residues. The CDR3 DNA follows: TGTGCCAGCAGCTCGCGTGGGACAAGTTTCTCTGGGGCCAACGTCCTGACTTTC. Translating gives CASSSRGTSFSGANVLTF. The full variable domain, its missing parts supplied by reference TRBV13 and TRBJ2-6, is AAGVIQSPRHLIKEKRETATLKCYPIPRHDTVYWYQQGPGQDPQFLISFYEKMQSDKGSIPDRFSAQQFSDYHSELNMSSLELGDSALYFCASSSRGTSFSGANVLTFGAGSRLTVL.

This clonotype was observed many times. V usage is TRBV6-1 and J usage is TRBJ2-3; 9 positions agree with TRBD1. CDR1 MNHNS and CDR2 SASEGT come from the germline V gene. V was pared by 2 bases and J by 5 bases, with 5 bases of the junction left unmatched. The CDR3 is made up of 15 amino acids. CDR3 amino acids: CASSENRGRLDTQYF. DNA for the CDR3: TGTGCCAGCAGTGAAAACAGGGGGCGCCTAGATACGCAGTATTTT.

This clonotype has ten or more counts. V and J are TRBV3-1 and TRBJ2-5, with TRBD2 identical over 9 bases. Germline loops: CDR1 LGHDT, CDR2 YNNKEL (reference sequence). The trim removed 0 bases at V and 1 base at J, leaving 6 bases unmatched. This CDR3 contains 17 residues. The CDR3 sequence is CASSQERREGPQETQYF. The DNA of the CDR3 is TGTGCCAGCAGCCAAGAACGGCGGGAGGGCCCCCAAGAGACCCAGTACTTC.

This clonotype has a count of ten or more. J is TRBJ1-6 and V is TRBV12-3 or TRBV12-4, with a possible D match to TRBD1 (6 bases). V lost 3 bases and J lost 9, with 9 bases in between. CDR3 length equals 13 residues. The CDR3 protein is CASSLAGVSPLHF. DNA of the CDR3: TGTGCCAGCAGTTTGGCAGGGGTTTCACCCCTCCACTTT.

The chain uses TRBV28 and TRBJ2-5, with D unclear. Deletions cut 7 bases from V and 4 bases from J, with 7 bases between. Germline V CDR1 and CDR2: MDHEN, SYDVKM. CDR3 length: 11 residues. The CDR3 spells CASTSRETQYF. CDR3 nucleotides: TGTGCCAGCACCTCCCGAGAGACCCAGTACTTC.

There are many counts of this clonotype. The chain joins TRBV10-3 to TRBJ2-7; 8 nucleotides align to TRBD2. The CDR3 consists of 14 residues. The germline gives CDR1 ENHRY, CDR2 SYGVKD. The V and J ends lost 4 bases and 6 bases, in that order; junction bases with no gene match: 8. The CDR3: CAISGPGTRTEQYF. The CDR3 DNA follows: TGTGCCATCAGTGGTCCCGGGACTAGAACCGAGCAGTACTTC.

This clonotype was counted at least ten times. The rearrangement uses TRBV15 and TRBJ1-4, with no clear D. Germline lookup yields CDR1 LNHNV and CDR2 YYDKDF (reference sequence). V was pared by 3 bases and J by 4 bases, with 12 bases between. There are 15 residues in the CDR3. As DNA, the CDR3 is TGTGCCACCAGCAGGGCCCGGTCCCTTAATGAAAAACTGTTTTTT. Residues: CATSRARSLNEKLFF.

This sequence joins TRBV4-1 and TRBJ1-2; D not certain. The CDR3 is 16 residues long. The germline CDR1 and CDR2 sequences are MGHRA and YSYEKL. Trimming removed 2 bases from V and 0 bases from J, with 13 bases in between. For the CDR3, the DNA is TGCGCCAGCAGCCAACCCTCCTTAGGAGCTAACTATGGCTACACCTTC. This encodes CASSQPSLGANYGYTF.

The table lists this clonotype with a few counts. This chain joins TRBV29-1 and TRBJ1-2; no definite D call. Trimming took off 0 bases at V and 2 bases at J, with 13 bases between the two ends. Germline loops: CDR1 SQVTM, CDR2 ANQGSEA. This CDR3 contains 15 residues. The CDR3 coding sequence is TGCAGCGTTGAAGATTGGCAGGCCCAAAACTATGGCTACACCTTC. Protein: CSVEDWQAQNYGYTF.

V usage is TRBV27 and J usage is TRBJ1-2; no firm D call. Germline V gene data show CDR1 as MNHEY and CDR2 as SMNVEV (reference sequence). V was cut by 6 bases and J by 7 bases, with 9 bases left in between. The CDR3 contains 11 residues. The CDR3 region is CASRAGTGYTF. DNA of the CDR3: TGTGCCAGCAGGGCAGGTACTGGCTACACCTTC.

Remarks on this clonotype: A read error may produce the germline difference seen at one junction end. This chain links TRBV9 with TRBJ1-1; D ambiguous. The germline V gene has CDR1 SGDLS and CDR2 YYNGEE. The CDR3 sequence is 11 residues long. The chain's CDR3 is CASSGGLRFVF. CDR3 bases: TGTGCCAGCAGCGGTGGACTGCGATTCGTCTTT.